The clone carrying this TCR beta chain was seen more than once but under ten times. The antigen remains unidentified. This table comes from immunoSEQ multiplex PCR, and its TCRdb copy is limited to in-frame clones, with some not included. The sample consists of roughly 68,000 clones, approximately 83% of them appearing once. These data are taken from a study of OX40 agonist ivuxolimab in advanced cancers. Study in general: Past anti-PD-1, anti-PD-L1 or anti-CTLA-4 therapy was accepted, and roughly 38% had received some. Notes on the study in general: Researchers report that CD8+ T cells had, on average, more expanded clones than CD4+.

This material consisted of CD4+ or CD8+ T cells sorted from blood, taken in a trial of the OX40 agonist ivuxolimab. The receptor's source is an adult with an advanced solid tumor such as melanoma, head and neck, liver or kidney cancer.

The CDR3 DNA is TGTGCCAGCAGCCCCCGTTGGTCGATAACTAGCACAGATACGCAGTATTTT. Its protein is CASSPRWSITSTDTQYF. V is TRBV5-6 and J is TRBJ2-3; D call uncertain. Per germline, CDR1 SGHDT and CDR2 YYEEEE. V shed 4 bases and J shed 0 bases, with 18 bases lying between them. The CDR3 length is 17 residues.